Each of the 24 T cell receptor beta chains below was sequenced from the same sample in a study of shared clonotypes between healthy human individuals (dated by TCRdb to the early 2020s). Library creation used the immunoSEQ multiplex PCR assay. Drawn from immuneACCESS, this table holds only the in-frame rearrangements with V and J called that TCRdb kept. Clones are partly lost; checked studies trace under half to an unresolved V gene and leave the rest unexplained. The sample data list around 510,000 clones, and roughly 95% of these were observed just once. 0.064% of the sample lies in the top ten. Sequencing input: naive CD4+ T cells sorted from blood. According to the study, the label for this sample's cell subset or site signals: CD45RA+ positively selected. The receptors originated from a young woman in good health.

There are a few counts of this clone. The chain combines TRBV19 with TRBJ2-1, with 7 bases fitting TRBD1. V shed 5 bases, J shed 4 bases, and the junction held 5 bases outside the gene matches. CDR1 and CDR2 (germline): LNHDA, SQIVND (reference sequence). The CDR3 spans 14 residues. The CDR3, as DNA: TGTGCCAGTAGTCCTGGACAGGCTTACAATGAGCAGTTCTTC. Protein sequence: CASSPGQAYNEQFF. Combining the CDR3 with reference TRBV19 and TRBJ2-1 gives the whole variable domain DGGITQSPKYLFRKEGQNVTLSCEQNLNHDAMYWYRQDPGQGLRLIYYSQIVNDFQKGDIAEGYSVSREKKESFPLTVTSAQKNPTAFYLCASSPGQAYNEQFFGPGTRLTVL.

The J gene is TRBJ1-5, the V gene TRBV28; possibly TRBD1 for D (5 bases). The germline V gene encodes CDR1 MDHEN and CDR2 SYDVKM. The CDR3 contains 16 residues. V shed 5 bases and J shed 2 bases, with 16 bases lying between them. This CDR3 reads CASSPAGGVGNQPQHF. The CDR3 bases are TGTGCCAGCAGTCCCGCTGGGGGTGTGGGCAATCAGCCCCAGCATTTT.

The chain is built from TRBV19 and TRBJ2-5; D tentatively reads TRBD1 or TRBD2 (6 bases each). Trimming cost V 1 base and J 5 bases, with 11 bases left between them. The CDR3 has 14 residues. Germline V gene sequence: CDR1 LNHDA, CDR2 SQIVND (reference sequence). The CDR3 nucleotides read TGTGCCAGTAGTATAGTGGGGGGCCGGGAGACCCAGTACTTC. This translates into CASSIVGGRETQYF.

This clone was recorded a few times. The rearrangement joins TRBV5-1 to TRBJ1-5; D uncertain. Trimming pared 0 bases from V and 9 bases from J, leaving 10 bases between. The germline V gene encodes CDR1 SGHRS and CDR2 YFSETQ. This CDR3 has 13 residues. The CDR3 is CASSLGQAGPQHF. The CDR3 region has the DNA TGCGCCAGCAGCTTGGGCCAGGCCGGGCCCCAGCATTTT.

This clone was seen once. The V and J genes are TRBV21-1 and TRBJ2-5; the table names TRBD2, a call not compared with the DNA. TRBV21-1 is a known pseudogene. The CDR3 totals 16 residues. Here the CDR3 DNA reads TGTGCCAGCAGCAAAGGGGGTAGCCGGGGGAAAGAGACCCAGTACTTC. Amino acids: CASSKGGSRGKETQYF.

This clone was recorded only once. The chain employs TRBV2 and TRBJ2-7, with a possible D match to TRBD1 (6 bases). V shed 7 bases and J shed 0 bases, with 19 bases lying between them. Per the germline V gene, CDR1 is SNHLY and CDR2 is FYNNEI. The CDR3 extends over 16 amino acids. CDR3 loop: CASNPDSAYTSYEQYF. The CDR3 coding sequence is TGTGCCAGCAATCCGGACAGCGCCTACACCTCCTACGAGCAGTACTTC.

The chain carries TRBV6-5 and TRBJ2-2, with a tentative D call TRBD1 (5 bases). The germline V gene encodes CDR1 MNHEY and CDR2 SVGAGI. The V end was cut by 7 bases, the J end by 0 bases, with 9 bases between. The CDR3 has 14 residues. CDR3: CASTVTANTGELFF. DNA for the CDR3: TGTGCCAGCACAGTGACAGCGAACACCGGGGAGCTGTTTTTT.

The chain uses TRBV5-1 and TRBJ2-3; 7 bases fit TRBD2. CDR1 SGHRS and CDR2 YFSETQ come from the germline V gene. The CDR3 consists of 18 residues. J lost 1 base, V lost 4 bases, and 15 bases had no gene match. This chain's CDR3 is CASSPGLTSSVGTDTQYF. The CDR3 bases are TGCGCCAGCAGCCCGGGACTAACAAGTTCGGTGGGCACAGATACGCAGTATTTT. The whole variable domain, remainder taken from reference TRBV5-1 and TRBJ2-3, is KAGVTQTPRYLIKTRGQQVTLSCSPISGHRSVSWYQQTPGQGLQFLFEYFSETQRNKGNFPGRFSGRQFSNSRSEMNVSTLELGDSALYLCASSPGLTSSVGTDTQYFGPGTRLTVL.

The rearrangement links TRBV28 to TRBJ2-3; 7 bases fit TRBD2. Germline values: CDR1 MDHEN, CDR2 SYDVKM. V lost 3 bases, J lost 1 base, and 4 bases stayed unmatched. This CDR3 has 15 residues. The CDR3 DNA is TGTGCCAGCAGTTTCGCTCTAGCGGGCACAGATACGCAGTATTTT. It specifies CASSFALAGTDTQYF.

The chain has TRBV11-2 and TRBJ2-7, with 14 bases aligning to TRBD2. The CDR3 is made up of 15 amino acids. Germline CDR1 SGHAT, CDR2 FQNNGV. Trimming removed 5 bases from V and 7 bases from J; junction bases left unmatched: 7. The CDR3 DNA reads as TGTGCCAGCAGCACGGGACTAGCGGGAGCCAAGGAGCAGTACTTC. Translating gives CASSTGLAGAKEQYF. Complete variable domain (other parts from reference TRBV11-2 and TRBJ2-7): EAGVAQSPRYKIIEKRQSVAFWCNPISGHATLYWYQQILGQGPKLLIQFQNNGVVDDSQLPKDRFSAERLKGVDSTLKIQPAKLEDSAVYLCASSTGLAGAKEQYFGPGTRLTVT.

The chain has TRBV5-1 and TRBJ1-5; D ambiguous. Germline V lookup: CDR1 SGHRS, CDR2 YFSETQ. Trimming stripped 5 bases from V and 5 bases from J, with 11 bases between. The CDR3 runs 13 residues. CDR3 region: CASSPGPDQPQHF. In DNA form, the CDR3 reads TGCGCCAGCAGTCCCGGACCTGATCAGCCCCAGCATTTT.

The chain joins TRBV14 to TRBJ2-7, with D maybe TRBD2 (5 bases). The germline V gene has CDR1 SGHDN and CDR2 FVKESK. The CDR3 consists of 15 residues. Trimming pared 7 bases from V and 4 bases from J, leaving 20 bases between. The CDR3: CASTQTGEESYEQYF. The CDR3 bases are TGTGCCAGCACCCAGACCGGGGAAGAGTCGTACGAGCAGTACTTC. The whole variable domain, filled in from reference TRBV14 and TRBJ2-7, reads EAGVTQFPSHSVIEKGQTVTLRCDPISGHDNLYWYRRVMGKEIKFLLHFVKESKQDESGMPNNRFLAERTGGTYSTLKVQPAELEDSGVYFCASTQTGEESYEQYFGPGTRLTVT.

V is TRBV9 and J is TRBJ2-3; 8 bases agree with TRBD2. J gave up 2 bases and V 3 bases, and 5 bases lay outside the gene matches. The CDR3 loop spans 15 amino acids. Germline V gene sequence: CDR1 SGDLS, CDR2 YYNGEE. The CDR3 DNA reads TGTGCCAGCAGCGGGTTTAGCGGGAACACAGATACGCAGTATTTT. Its protein is CASSGFSGNTDTQYF.

The chain employs TRBV5-1 and TRBJ2-1, with 9 bases aligning to TRBD1. The CDR3 sequence is 15 residues long. V dropped 9 bases and J dropped 0; count of bases not matched to a gene: 7. Germline-derived CDR1 and CDR2 are SGHRS and YFSETQ. Here the CDR3 DNA reads TGCGCCACCACACAGGGGGCCAGCTCCTACAATGAGCAGTTCTTC. Its protein product is CATTQGASSYNEQFF. The whole variable domain, remainder taken from reference TRBV5-1 and TRBJ2-1, is KAGVTQTPRYLIKTRGQQVTLSCSPISGHRSVSWYQQTPGQGLQFLFEYFSETQRNKGNFPGRFSGRQFSNSRSEMNVSTLELGDSALYLCATTQGASSYNEQFFGPGTRLTVL.

V is TRBV7-9 and J is TRBJ1-4, with a weak D call TRBD1 (6 bases). Germline lookup yields CDR1 SEHNR and CDR2 FQNEAQ (reference sequence). The CDR3 is made up of 16 amino acids. Trimming took 5 bases from V and 0 from J, leaving 13 bases between them. The CDR3 here is CASSGGQPATNEKLFF. In DNA form, the CDR3 reads TGTGCCAGCAGCGGAGGACAGCCTGCAACTAATGAAAAACTGTTTTTT.

J is TRBJ2-2 and V is TRBV27, with D perhaps assigned TRBD1 or TRBD2 (7 bases each). The germline V gene has CDR1 MNHEY and CDR2 SMNVEV (reference sequence). This CDR3 comprises 17 residues. V gave up 6 bases and J gave up 4 bases, with 21 bases separating them. DNA for the CDR3: TGTGCCAGCAGAGAAACAGGGGAGGGATTAGGCACCGGGGAGCTGTTTTTT. It encodes CASRETGEGLGTGELFF.

About this clone itself: The same CDR3 is also encoded by other DNA sequences in this sample. The chain's CDR3 is CASSLTYEQYF. The CDR3 coding sequence is TGTGCCAGCAGTCTCACCTACGAGCAGTACTTC. The chain carries TRBV27 and TRBJ2-7; D is unresolved. This CDR3 has 11 amino acids. V lost 5 bases, J lost 2 bases, and 4 bases lay in between. CDR1 MNHEY and CDR2 SMNVEV come from the germline V gene (reference sequence).

This chain joins TRBV19 and TRBJ1-2; D remains ambiguous. The CDR3 is made up of 14 amino acids. CDR1 and CDR2 (germline): LNHDA, SQIVND (reference sequence). Trimming removed 6 bases at V and 4 bases at J, with 15 bases between. The CDR3 protein is CASRPRQEVYGYTF. The CDR3 DNA reads TGTGCCAGTAGACCGCGGCAGGAGGTCTATGGCTACACCTTC.

The chain is built from TRBV18 and TRBJ2-3; no reliable D call. Trimming took off 6 bases at V and 1 base at J, with 17 bases between the two ends. This CDR3 is 16 amino acids long. Germline V gene sequence: CDR1 KGHSH, CDR2 LQKENI. In nucleotides, the CDR3 is TGTGCCAGCTCCCCTTCGGGTGGAAGAGGCACAGATACGCAGTATTTT. Translated: CASSPSGGRGTDTQYF.

The chain combines TRBV4-1 with TRBJ2-5, with no clear D. The DNA end lines up better with TRBJ2-7; the J call may be wrong. CDR1 and CDR2 (germline): MGHRA, YSYEKL. The CDR3 contains 16 residues. The CDR3 loop reads CASSQGLSRTDYEQYF. The CDR3 DNA sequence: TGCGCCAGCAGCCAGGGTCTGTCGCGGACGGACTACGAGCAGTACTTC.

V is TRBV7-9 and J is TRBJ2-7; 8 bases are a match to TRBD1. Germline loops: CDR1 SEHNR, CDR2 FQNEAQ (reference sequence). The CDR3 sequence is 15 residues long. V dropped 4 bases and J dropped 3; count of bases not matched to a gene: 8. The CDR3 region is CASSSLGQGLYEQYF. The CDR3 region has the DNA TGTGCCAGCAGCTCCCTCGGACAGGGACTCTACGAGCAGTACTTC.

The chain joins TRBV10-3 to TRBJ1-5; tentative D call: TRBD1 (6 bases). V lost 6 bases and J lost 7, with 16 bases in between. CDR3 length: 14 residues. Germline V gene lookup returns CDR1 ENHRY and CDR2 SYGVKD. CDR3 protein: CAIRSGTPQQPQHF. CDR3 DNA sequence: TGTGCCATCAGGAGCGGGACACCCCAACAGCCCCAGCATTTT.

This clone has a single count. V usage is TRBV7-9 and J usage is TRBJ1-3; tentatively, D is TRBD1 (5 bases). V lost 7 bases and J 1 base, leaving 17 bases between the germline ends. Germline CDR1 is SEHNR and CDR2 is FQNEAQ (reference sequence). This CDR3 region has 16 residues. The CDR3 protein is CASTPRGIGSGNTIYF. As DNA, the CDR3 is TGTGCCAGCACCCCTAGGGGAATCGGGTCTGGAAACACCATATATTTT.

For the CDR3, the DNA is TGTGCCAGCAGTGAGGGGCACTCAGCTAACTATGGCTACACCTTC. It specifies CASSEGHSANYGYTF. The V gene is TRBV28, the J gene TRBJ1-2, with a tentative D call TRBD1 (5 bases). V shed 5 bases and J shed 0 bases, with 13 bases lying between them. Per the germline V gene, CDR1 is MDHEN and CDR2 is SYDVKM. The CDR3 extends over 15 amino acids.